Included here is one TCR beta chain sequence, with context. What antigen it recognizes has not been identified. No much larger clone exists at a distance of one base, and base qualities are not known. Participants in the prospective study were aged roughly 18 to 95 years, lived in 20 to 30 United States geographic areas, and enrolled through a virtual design. Cohort assignment in the prospective study relied on participant-reported clinical history from a screening survey and a study questionnaire. ImmuneRACE Cohort 3 recovered participants were defined by two consecutive negative NP/OP PCR tests, healthcare professional clearance, or symptom resolution. Each participant in the prospective study had whole blood, serum and a nasopharyngeal or oropharyngeal swab collected by mobile phlebotomists. Prospective study participants could optionally give additional blood draws and questionnaires over an approximately 2-month period. Before DNA extraction, blood samples from the prospective study were shipped at room temperature or frozen.

This specimen comes from a study of blood T cell repertoires in COVID-19 (TCRdb year 2020). About the investigation overall: The collaborator samples originated in the United States, Italy and Spain and spanned the acute and convalescent phases of COVID-19. Subjects who had been exposed to COVID-19, were actively infected with it, or had recovered from it provided the deeply sampled blood TCRbeta repertoires that made up the dataset. HLA class I and class II types, where available, came from metadata supplied by the sample provider rather than from assay-based typing. The material from the prospective study consisted of cDNA or gDNA derived from T cells, B-cell-depleted T cells, or PBMCs. Samples came from the ongoing ImmuneRACE study (first 160 participants) plus 1,254 subjects from 6 global collaborators. The repertoires were released in a freely available public database meant as a resource for research on the immune response to SARS-CoV-2. The sample metadata nearly always contained a de-identified subject ID, COVID-19 status, age in years and sex.

The CDR3 numbers 15 residues from cysteine through phenylalanine. Only the CDR3 DNA is retained, 45 bases long and in frame from the first base. The V and J ends are trimmed by 0 bases and 1 base, leaving 9 bases between them. From the germline V gene, CDR1 is SGHDN and CDR2 is FVKESK. The immunoSEQ Assay, a bias-controlled multiplex PCR, was used to amplify TCRbeta CDR3 regions from genomic DNA. The source study handled its data this way. Within the assay, amplification of reference gene primers was used to estimate how many nucleated cells each sample contained. To quantify the absolute abundance of each unique TCRbeta CDR3 rearrangement, sequence reads were collapsed and filtered. For each sample, productive Simpson clonality was calculated as the square root of Simpson's diversity index across productive rearrangements. TCRdb limited this immuneACCESS table to in-frame rearrangements with V and J called. A share of clones is missing; checked studies link under half to unresolved V genes, and the rest is unexplained. For V, J and clone size, that table is used; D and trimming come from the DNA. A total of 170,000 or so clones appear in this sample, more than 80% of them only once. Of the sample, 6.2% is held by the ten largest clones.

Results the study describes overall, beyond this receptor: The amount of clinical and demographic metadata varied by source and participant and was provided uncurated.

This sequence uses TRBV14 and TRBJ1-1; the D gene cannot be named for sure. The origin of this receptor is a man in his forties who had recovered from COVID-19. The sample was PBMCs or T cells enriched from blood (not recorded which). The nucleotide sequence reads TGTGCCAGCAGCCAAGATCACATACGGAACACTGAAGCTTTCTTT. It codes for CASSQDHIRNTEAFF.